What follows are 23 T cell receptor beta chains derived from one specimen sequenced in a study of identical twins. One entry per CDR3 protein results from TCRdb running MiXCR on the 5' RACE reads. The sample lists around 530,000 distinct CDR3 sequences; 15% were seen once. This sample was shared with a second study, whose subject was yellow fever vaccine responses in identical twins.

Sequencing used CD4+ T cells sorted from blood. The receptors come from a woman aged 18-29 years in good health.

This clonotype was observed at least ten times. The V call is TRBV5-1, the J call TRBJ2-7, with D unclear. The CDR3 runs to 13 residues. Trimming pared 1 base from V and 5 bases from J, leaving 10 bases between. CDR1 and CDR2 from the germline V gene are SGHRS and YFSETQ. For the CDR3, the DNA is TGCGCCAGCAGCTTGTATCCTTCTAACGAGCAGTACGTC. Its protein product is CASSLYPSNEQYV.

The CDR3 here is CASNTGGVFSSPLHF. The CDR3 nucleotides are TGTGCCAGCAATACAGGGGGCGTTTTTAGTTCACCCCTCCACTTT. The chain recombines TRBV12-3 or TRBV12-4 with TRBJ1-6, with TRBD1 identical over 9 bases. Trimming at V came to 7 bases and at J to 9 bases, leaving 10 bases not matched to a gene. The CDR3 sequence is 15 residues long.

This clonotype was counted only a few times. This rearrangement joins TRBV7-9 to TRBJ2-5; 11 bases align to TRBD2. The CDR3 contains 14 residues. CDR1 and CDR2 from the germline V gene are SEHNR and FQNEAQ (reference sequence). With 10 bases clipped from V and 1 base from J, the junction kept 5 bases outside the gene matches. The CDR3, as DNA: TGTGCCACCTTAGCGGGGGGGGGCCAAGAGACCCAGTACTTC. It is translated as CATLAGGGQETQYF.

The rearrangement links TRBV14 to TRBJ2-3, with 8 bases matching TRBD2. The CDR3 loop spans 18 amino acids. The J segment lost 3 bases and the V segment lost 4 bases, leaving 15 bases of the junction unmatched. The V gene's germline CDR1 is SGHDN and CDR2 FVKESK. The CDR3 protein is CASSLPGVAGRGTDTQYF. The CDR3 DNA follows: TGTGCCAGCAGCCTCCCGGGGGTAGCGGGAAGAGGAACAGATACGCAGTATTTT.

This chain uses TRBV20-1 with TRBJ2-4, with a weak D call TRBD1 (6 bases). The V and J ends lost 6 bases and 0 bases respectively, with 12 bases between them. CDR1 and CDR2 (germline): DFQATT, SNEGSKA (reference sequence). The CDR3 has 14 residues. This chain's CDR3 is CSALPGVAKNIQYF. The CDR3 DNA reads as TGCAGTGCCCTACCAGGGGTAGCCAAAAACATTCAGTACTTC.

This clonotype was observed a few times. The chain recombines TRBV7-2 with TRBJ2-5; D possibly corresponds to TRBD2 (5 bases). V was cut by 1 base and J by 3 bases, with 9 bases left in between. This CDR3 region has 14 residues. Germline assignment: CDR1 SGHTA and CDR2 FQGNSA. CDR3: CASSLDPSKETQYF. CDR3 coding DNA: TGTGCCAGCAGCTTAGATCCTAGCAAAGAGACCCAGTACTTC.

V and J are TRBV5-6 and TRBJ2-1; D might be TRBD1 or TRBD2, each matching 6 bases. Trimming pared 4 bases from V and 4 bases from J, leaving 33 bases between. The CDR3 contains 21 residues. Germline V gene sequence: CDR1 SGHDT, CDR2 YYEEEE. The CDR3 coding sequence is TGTGCCAGCAGCCCGGGGGCCGGTAACAGGGTCGGGGCCCCCCAATACAATGAGCAGTTCTTC. Its translation: CASSPGAGNRVGAPQYNEQFF.

This clonotype was counted a few times. The V call is TRBV20-1, the J call TRBJ2-7, with D uncertain. The V gene's germline CDR1 is DFQATT and CDR2 SNEGSKA (reference sequence). The CDR3 covers 12 residues. The V gene lost 5 bases and the J gene lost 6 bases, with 14 bases spanning the gap. As DNA, the CDR3 is TGCAGTGCTGCCTTAGGACGACGCGAGCAGTACGTC. Protein sequence: CSAALGRREQYV.

A few counts support this clonotype. The chain uses TRBV5-1 and TRBJ1-4, with D possibly TRBD1 on 5 matching bases. V lost 1 base and J 4 bases, leaving 11 bases between the germline ends. Germline-derived CDR1 and CDR2 are SGHRS and YFSETQ. The length of the CDR3 is 15 residues. The DNA of the CDR3 is TGCGCCAGCAGCTTGCTGGGGGACGGTAATGAAAAACTGTTTTTT. This encodes CASSLLGDGNEKLFF. Combining the CDR3 with reference TRBV5-1 and TRBJ1-4 gives the whole variable domain KAGVTQTPRYLIKTRGQQVTLSCSPISGHRSVSWYQQTPGQGLQFLFEYFSETQRNKGNFPGRFSGRQFSNSRSEMNVSTLELGDSALYLCASSLLGDGNEKLFFGSGTQLSVL.

This chain connects TRBV20-1 to TRBJ2-3; the D gene is possibly TRBD1 (7 bases). CDR1 DFQATT and CDR2 SNEGSKA come from the germline V gene (reference sequence). The CDR3 extends over 15 amino acids. The V end lost 0 bases, the J end lost 5 bases, and 15 bases lay between the germline ends. The CDR3 bases are TGCAGTGCTAGAGATCTAAGGGGGCGGGAAGATACGCAGTATTTT. Its protein is CSARDLRGREDTQYF.

The chain combines TRBV15 with TRBJ1-1; D unresolved. The CDR3 runs 14 residues. Germline V lookup: CDR1 LNHNV, CDR2 YYDKDF (reference sequence). Between the trimmed V and J ends, which lost 1 base and 0 bases, there was a span of 6 bases. CDR3 region: CATSRVGMNTEAFF. CDR3 nucleotide sequence: TGTGCCACCAGCAGAGTGGGGATGAACACTGAAGCTTTCTTT. The full variable domain, in which reference TRBV15 and TRBJ1-1 provide the parts outside the CDR3, is DAMVIQNPRYQVTQFGKPVTLSCSQTLNHNVMYWYQQKSSQAPKLLFHYYDKDFNNEADTPDNFQSRRPNTSFCFLDIRSPGLGDTAMYLCATSRVGMNTEAFFGQGTRLTVV.

This clonotype was detected a few times. CDR3 DNA sequence: TGTGCCAGCTCACCGGACGGGGGGAGCGTGAACACCGGGGAGCTGTTTTTT. It codes for CASSPDGGSVNTGELFF. V usage is TRBV18 and J usage is TRBJ2-2, with TRBD2 identical over 7 bases. Germline V gene data show CDR1 as KGHSH and CDR2 as LQKENI. The CDR3 has 17 residues. Trimming took 3 bases from V and 1 from J; bases not matched to a gene: 8. The variable domain in full, completed from reference TRBV18 and TRBJ2-2, reads NAGVMQNPRHLVRRRGQEARLRCSPMKGHSHVYWYRQLPEEGLKFMVYLQKENIIDESGMPKERFSAEFPKEGPSILRIQQVVRGDSAAYFCASSPDGGSVNTGELFFGEGSRLTVL.

The V and J genes are TRBV20-1 and TRBJ2-7; D possibly uses TRBD1 or TRBD2 (6 bases each). The CDR3 runs to 13 residues. CDR1 and CDR2 from the germline V gene are DFQATT and SNEGSKA (reference sequence). The ends were cut back, 3 bases at V and 2 bases at J, with 11 bases in the middle. CDR3 coding DNA: TGCAGTGCTAGTGGCGGGGACACCTACGAGCAGTACGTC. This encodes CSASGGDTYEQYV.

V gene TRBV19 combines with J gene TRBJ1-1; D not resolved. The germline CDR1 and CDR2 sequences are LNHDA and SQIVND (reference sequence). The CDR3 is 11 residues long. Trimming took 8 bases from V and 7 from J, leaving 11 bases between them. CDR3 in amino acids: CASRGYGEAFF. In DNA, the CDR3 is TGTGCCAGTCGAGGGTACGGTGAAGCTTTCTTT.

The chain recombines TRBV6-5 with TRBJ2-3, with TRBD1 matching 7 bases. The germline V gene has CDR1 MNHEY and CDR2 SVGAGI. The CDR3 runs to 15 residues. Unmatched junction bases numbered 4, after V lost 2 bases and J lost 2 bases. This chain's CDR3 is CASSYRDRDTDTQYF. The DNA for the CDR3 is TGTGCCAGCAGTTACCGGGACAGAGACACAGATACGCAGTATTTT.

The table lists this clonotype with many counts. The chain employs TRBV3-1 and TRBJ1-1; D gene unclear. This CDR3 region has 12 residues. Germline lookup yields CDR1 LGHDT and CDR2 YNNKEL (reference sequence). The V gene lost 7 bases and the J gene lost 5 bases, with 11 bases spanning the gap. CDR3: CASTRGRTEAFF. The CDR3 DNA reads TGTGCCAGCACCCGGGGTCGGACTGAAGCTTTCTTT. Full variable domain (rest looked up from reference TRBV3-1 and TRBJ1-1): DTAVSQTPKYLVTQMGNDKSIKCEQNLGHDTMYWYKQDSKKFLKIMFSYNNKELIINETVPNRFSPKSPDKAHLNLHINSLELGDSAVYFCASTRGRTEAFFGQGTRLTVV.

In its sample, this clonotype was seen a few times. The chain combines TRBV11-2 with TRBJ2-7; 9 bases map to TRBD1. The CDR3 runs 19 residues. Germline V gives CDR1 SGHAT, CDR2 FQNNGV. The ends lost 6 bases at V and 1 base at J; junction bases unmatched: 19. Here the CDR3 reads CASSPPGTGWFVRSYEQYF. As DNA, the CDR3 is TGTGCCAGCAGTCCTCCCGGGACAGGGTGGTTCGTTCGGTCCTACGAGCAGTACTTC.

V usage is TRBV5-1 and J usage is TRBJ1-1; weak D call: TRBD1 (6 bases). CDR3 size: 15 residues. The germline CDR1 and CDR2 sequences are SGHRS and YFSETQ. Trimming cost V 4 bases and J 3 bases, with 16 bases left between them. In DNA form, the CDR3 reads TGCGCCAGCAGCCCGGCTACGACAGGTTACACTGAAGCTTTCTTT. Translating gives CASSPATTGYTEAFF.

This clonotype was picked up a small number of times. The V call is TRBV12-3 or TRBV12-4, the J call TRBJ2-5; TRBD1 agrees at 7 bases. The V gene end was trimmed by 5 bases and the J gene end by 1 base; junction bases not matched to a gene: 10. The CDR3 has 16 amino acids. CDR3 in amino acids: CASSKMGQTLQETQYF. CDR3 sequence (DNA): TGTGCCAGCAGTAAAATGGGACAGACACTCCAAGAGACCCAGTACTTC.

V is TRBV27 and J is TRBJ2-2; 13 bases fit TRBD2. V lost 4 bases, J lost 3 bases, and 5 bases stayed unmatched. Germline-derived CDR1 and CDR2 are MNHEY and SMNVEV (reference sequence). The CDR3 has 17 residues. The CDR3 DNA sequence: TGTGCCAGCAGTTACATGGGACTAGCGGGGTACACCGGGGAGCTGTTTTTT. This encodes CASSYMGLAGYTGELFF.

This clonotype came up a few times. V is TRBV7-3 and J is TRBJ2-7; D might be TRBD1 (6 bases). Trimming pared 3 bases from V and 5 bases from J, leaving 11 bases between. Germline V gene data show CDR1 as SGHTA and CDR2 as FQGTGA. The CDR3 extends over 13 amino acids. The CDR3 bases are TGTGCCAGCAGCTTTACAGGGTCGGACGAGCAGTACTTC. Protein: CASSFTGSDEQYF. Drawing the rest from reference TRBV7-3 and TRBJ2-7, the complete variable domain is GAGVSQTPSNKVTEKGKYVELRCDPISGHTALYWYRQSLGQGPEFLIYFQGTGAADDSGLPNDRFFAVRPEGSVSTLKIQRTERGDSAVYLCASSFTGSDEQYFGPGTRLTVT.

The rearrangement uses TRBV5-1 and TRBJ1-1; a weak D match, TRBD1 (6 bases). The length of the CDR3 is 16 residues. Per the germline V gene, CDR1 is SGHRS and CDR2 is YFSETQ. Trimming removed 4 bases from V and 0 bases from J, with 16 bases in between. Written as DNA, the CDR3 is TGCGCCAGCAGCCCAGGGGACGGCCGAATGAACACTGAAGCTTTCTTT. As protein: CASSPGDGRMNTEAFF. Drawing the rest from reference TRBV5-1 and TRBJ1-1, the complete variable domain is KAGVTQTPRYLIKTRGQQVTLSCSPISGHRSVSWYQQTPGQGLQFLFEYFSETQRNKGNFPGRFSGRQFSNSRSEMNVSTLELGDSALYLCASSPGDGRMNTEAFFGQGTRLTVV.

CDR3: CASSYHLAGEAGELFF. As DNA, the CDR3 is TGTGCCAGCAGTTACCATCTAGCGGGAGAGGCCGGGGAGCTGTTTTTT. V is TRBV6-2 or TRBV6-3 and J is TRBJ2-2; 10 bases map to TRBD2. This CDR3 has 16 residues. V lost 2 bases, J lost 6 bases, and 6 bases stayed unmatched. From germline, CDR1 is MNHEY and CDR2 SVGEGT.